The clone carrying this T cell receptor beta chain was picked up one time. The V end lost 1 base, the J end lost 4 bases, and 13 bases lay between the germline ends. The CDR3 is 16 residues long. Germline V CDR1 and CDR2: LGHNA, YSLEER. The data derive from a study of blood T cell repertoires in COVID-19. Recruitment covered 20 to 25 US areas and drew participants whose ages spanned roughly 18 to 89 years. Participants' reported clinical history set cohort assignment. The table came from immunoSEQ multiplex PCR; TCRdb's copy has only in-frame clones and leaves some out. The sample lists hundreds of thousands of clones, 86% occurring once.

Sequencing input: PBMCs or T cells enriched from blood (not recorded which). The receptor's source is a woman between 50 and 59 years old who had recovered from COVID-19. The chain recombines TRBV4-3 with TRBJ2-2; D gene ambiguous. The CDR3, as DNA: TGCGCCAGCAGCCAAGTCCGACTCCTCGGCACCGGGGAGCTGTTTTTT. As protein: CASSQVRLLGTGELFF.